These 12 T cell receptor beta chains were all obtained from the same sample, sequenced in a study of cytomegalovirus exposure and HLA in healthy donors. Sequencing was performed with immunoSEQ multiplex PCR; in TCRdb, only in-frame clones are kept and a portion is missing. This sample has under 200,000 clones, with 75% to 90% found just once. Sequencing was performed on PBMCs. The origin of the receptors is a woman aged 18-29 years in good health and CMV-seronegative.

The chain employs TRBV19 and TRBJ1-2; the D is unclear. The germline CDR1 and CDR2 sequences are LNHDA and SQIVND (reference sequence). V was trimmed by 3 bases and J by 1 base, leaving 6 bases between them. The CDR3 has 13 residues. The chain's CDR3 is CASSMADNYGYTF. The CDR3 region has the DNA TGTGCCAGTAGTATGGCAGATAACTATGGCTACACCTTC. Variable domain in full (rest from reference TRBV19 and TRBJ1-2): DGGITQSPKYLFRKEGQNVTLSCEQNLNHDAMYWYRQDPGQGLRLIYYSQIVNDFQKGDIAEGYSVSREKKESFPLTVTSAQKNPTAFYLCASSMADNYGYTFGSGTRLTVV.

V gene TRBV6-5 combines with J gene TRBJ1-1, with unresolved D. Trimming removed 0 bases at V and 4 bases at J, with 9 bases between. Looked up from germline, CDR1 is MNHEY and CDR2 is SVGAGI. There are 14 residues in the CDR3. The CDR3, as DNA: TGTGCCAGCAGTTACTCGAGGCACCTCACTGAAGCTTTCTTT. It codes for CASSYSRHLTEAFF.

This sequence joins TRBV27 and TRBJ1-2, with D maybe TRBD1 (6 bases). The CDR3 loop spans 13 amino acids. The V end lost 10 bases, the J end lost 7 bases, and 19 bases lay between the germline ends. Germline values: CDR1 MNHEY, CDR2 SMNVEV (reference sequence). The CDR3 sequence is CATLQRGGGGYTF. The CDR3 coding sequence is TGTGCCACTTTACAAAGGGGGGGAGGTGGCTACACCTTC.

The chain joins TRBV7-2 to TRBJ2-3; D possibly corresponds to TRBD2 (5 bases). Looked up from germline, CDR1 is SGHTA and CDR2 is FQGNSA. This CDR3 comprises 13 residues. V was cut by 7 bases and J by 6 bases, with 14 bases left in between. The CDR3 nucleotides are TGTGCCAGCACCCCCGCGAGGGAGGATACGCAGTATTTT. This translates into CASTPAREDTQYF.

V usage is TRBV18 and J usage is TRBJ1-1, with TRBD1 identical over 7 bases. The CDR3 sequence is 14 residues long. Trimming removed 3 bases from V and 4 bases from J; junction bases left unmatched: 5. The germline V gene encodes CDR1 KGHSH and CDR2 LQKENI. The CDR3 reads CASSPFGQVTEAFF. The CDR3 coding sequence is TGTGCCAGCTCACCCTTTGGACAGGTCACTGAAGCTTTCTTT.

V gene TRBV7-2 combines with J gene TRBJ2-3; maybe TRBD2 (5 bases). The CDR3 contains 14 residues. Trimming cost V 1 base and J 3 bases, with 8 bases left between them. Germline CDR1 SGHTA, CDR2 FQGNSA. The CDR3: CASSLGGLTDTQYF. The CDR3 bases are TGTGCCAGCAGCTTAGGAGGGTTAACAGATACGCAGTATTTT.

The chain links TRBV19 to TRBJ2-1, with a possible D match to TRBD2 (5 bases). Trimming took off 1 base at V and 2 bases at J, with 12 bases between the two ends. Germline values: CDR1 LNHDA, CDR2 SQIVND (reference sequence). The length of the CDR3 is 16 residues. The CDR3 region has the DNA TGTGCCAGTAGTATAGTCGAAGCGGCCCCCTACAATGAGCAGTTCTTC. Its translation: CASSIVEAAPYNEQFF.

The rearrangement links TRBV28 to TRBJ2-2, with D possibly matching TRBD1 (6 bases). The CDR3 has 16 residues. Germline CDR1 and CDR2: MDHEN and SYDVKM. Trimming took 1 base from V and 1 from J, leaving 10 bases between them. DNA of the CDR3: TGTGCCAGCAGTTTATCAGGGGCCCAGAACACCGGGGAGCTGTTTTTT. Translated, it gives CASSLSGAQNTGELFF.

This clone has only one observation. The CDR3 DNA sequence: TGTGCCACCAGCAGTGACAGGGGGCGCGGCTATGGCTACACCTTC. Protein: CATSSDRGRGYGYTF. This chain uses TRBV15 with TRBJ1-2, with 10 bases identical to TRBD1. CDR3 size: 15 residues. With V trimmed by 3 bases and J by 4 bases, 5 bases remained unmatched. The V gene's germline CDR1 is LNHNV and CDR2 YYDKDF (reference sequence).

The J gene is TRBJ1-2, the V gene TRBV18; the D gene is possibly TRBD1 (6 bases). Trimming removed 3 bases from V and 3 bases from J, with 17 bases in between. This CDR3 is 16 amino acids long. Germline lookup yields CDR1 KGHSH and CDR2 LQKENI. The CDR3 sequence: CASSPGMQGFDYGYTF. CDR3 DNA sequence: TGTGCCAGCTCACCGGGGATGCAGGGGTTTGACTATGGCTACACCTTC.

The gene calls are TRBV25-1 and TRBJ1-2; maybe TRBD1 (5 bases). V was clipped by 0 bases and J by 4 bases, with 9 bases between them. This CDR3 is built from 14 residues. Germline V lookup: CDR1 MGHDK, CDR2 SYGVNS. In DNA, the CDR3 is TGTGCCAGCAGTGAATACGGGGGGTCCTATGGCTACACCTTC. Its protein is CASSEYGGSYGYTF.

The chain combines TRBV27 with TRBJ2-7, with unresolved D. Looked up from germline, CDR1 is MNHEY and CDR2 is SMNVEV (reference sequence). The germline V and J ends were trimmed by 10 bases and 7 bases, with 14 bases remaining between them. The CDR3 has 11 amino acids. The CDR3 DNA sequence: TGTGCCACCCAAAGTCGGGTTGAGCAGTACTTC. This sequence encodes CATQSRVEQYF.